Shown below are 28 T cell receptor beta chains from a single sample sequenced in a study of long-term antiretroviral therapy in people with HIV. Survey-level resolution applied to immunoSEQ assay v3.0. Assay: immunoSEQ multiplex PCR; the TCRdb copy retains only in-frame clones and omits some. The sample lists 25,000 or so clones; about 83% were seen once. Material: unsorted PBMCs, obtained 3 years after starting antiretroviral therapy. Source of these receptors: a man younger than 30 with HIV.

The V gene is TRBV20-1, the J gene TRBJ2-5; D gene ambiguous. The CDR3 loop spans 10 amino acids. Germline V lookup: CDR1 DFQATT, CDR2 SNEGSKA (reference sequence). Trimming took off 2 bases at V and 5 bases at J, with 3 bases between the two ends. CDR3 sequence: CSARWETQYF. CDR3 nucleotide sequence: TGCAGTGCTAGATGGGAGACCCAGTACTTC.

The genes are TRBV18 and TRBJ1-2, with D possibly TRBD1 on 5 matching bases. V lost 3 bases to trimming and J lost 6 bases, with 11 bases between them. This CDR3 region has 13 residues. Germline V gene data show CDR1 as KGHSH and CDR2 as LQKENI. The CDR3 DNA reads as TGTGCCAGCTCACCCCCCGCCAGGGATGGCTACACCTTC. Its translation is CASSPPARDGYTF.

The gene calls are TRBV4-1 and TRBJ2-1; D call uncertain. The ends were cut back, 1 base at V and 5 bases at J, with 9 bases in the middle. The CDR3 has 14 amino acids. Per the germline V gene, CDR1 is MGHRA and CDR2 is YSYEKL. The CDR3 sequence: CASSQVIGDNEQFF. The DNA of the CDR3 is TGCGCCAGCAGCCAAGTGATCGGAGACAATGAGCAGTTCTTC.

V usage is TRBV27 and J usage is TRBJ1-5; a weak D match, TRBD1 (6 bases). V was clipped by 5 bases and J by 4 bases, with 15 bases between them. Germline-derived CDR1 and CDR2 are MNHEY and SMNVEV (reference sequence). The CDR3 loop spans 15 amino acids. CDR3 sequence (DNA): TGTGCCAGCAGTCCCCAGGGAGGGGGGAATCAGCCCCAGCATTTT. This sequence encodes CASSPQGGGNQPQHF.

The chain combines TRBV27 with TRBJ2-3; weak D call: TRBD1 (6 bases). Trimming removed 0 bases at V and 3 bases at J, with 19 bases between. CDR3 length: 18 amino acids. Germline V gene data show CDR1 as MNHEY and CDR2 as SMNVEV (reference sequence). In DNA, the CDR3 is TGTGCCAGCAGTTTATCGGCATTACAGGCAAGGGGGACAGATACGCAGTATTTT. This encodes CASSLSALQARGTDTQYF.

The rearrangement joins TRBV5-1 to TRBJ1-1; D gene ambiguous. Trimming removed 2 bases at V and 3 bases at J, with 5 bases between. The CDR3 is 12 amino acids. Looked up from germline, CDR1 is SGHRS and CDR2 is YFSETQ. The CDR3: CASSFLDTEAFF. As DNA, the CDR3 is TGCGCCAGCAGCTTTTTAGACACTGAAGCTTTCTTT.

J is TRBJ2-7 and V is TRBV20-1, with D unclear. This CDR3 is built from 11 residues. Trimming stripped 6 bases from V and 3 bases from J, with 9 bases between. Germline lookup yields CDR1 DFQATT and CDR2 SNEGSKA (reference sequence). The DNA of the CDR3 is TGCAGTGCACTCGATAACTACGAGCAGTACTTC. Amino acid sequence: CSALDNYEQYF.

This clone appeared a few times. This chain joins TRBV12-1 and TRBJ1-2; whether TRBD1, the table's D call, matches the DNA was not checked. TRBV12-1 has pseudogene status. The CDR3 length is 12 residues. The CDR3 here is CASSSGDYGYTF. The CDR3 region has the DNA TGTGCCAGCAGCTCAGGGGACTATGGCTACACCTTC.

This clone rates as medium-sized. The chain carries TRBV4-1 and TRBJ2-2; 7 bases agree with TRBD2. The CDR3 extends over 16 amino acids. The V gene end was trimmed by 1 base and the J gene end by 1 base; junction bases not matched to a gene: 3. Germline values: CDR1 MGHRA, CDR2 YSYEKL. The CDR3 DNA sequence: TGCGCCAGCAGCCAAGTGGGAGGGCTGAACACCGGGGAGCTGTTTTTT. Translated: CASSQVGGLNTGELFF.

This clone was counted once. V gene TRBV28 combines with J gene TRBJ2-3; no definite D call. Germline V gene sequence: CDR1 MDHEN, CDR2 SYDVKM. V shed 6 bases and J shed 0 bases, with 13 bases lying between them. The CDR3 is 15 amino acids. The CDR3 is CASSLDVTSTDTQYF. The CDR3 region has the DNA TGTGCCAGCAGCCTCGACGTAACTAGCACAGATACGCAGTATTTT.

This clone turned up a few times. This chain uses TRBV16 with TRBJ2-7; D remains ambiguous. Germline V gives CDR1 KGHSY, CDR2 FQNENV. The CDR3 covers 13 residues. The V and J ends lost 3 bases and 6 bases respectively, with 12 bases between them. The CDR3 nucleotides read TGTGCCAGCAGCCATGGAGTTACGGCCGAGCAGTACTTC. This codes for CASSHGVTAEQYF.

The chain couples TRBV28 to TRBJ1-4; the D gene is possibly TRBD1 (5 bases). Germline V lookup: CDR1 MDHEN, CDR2 SYDVKM. V lost 8 bases to trimming and J lost 5 bases, with 12 bases between them. The CDR3 length is 13 residues. The CDR3 spells CASESGVNEKLFF. CDR3 sequence (DNA): TGTGCCAGCGAATCGGGGGTCAATGAAAAACTGTTTTTT.

The chain joins TRBV14 to TRBJ2-2; D is unresolved. The CDR3 contains 18 residues. Trimming stripped 0 bases from V and 6 bases from J, with 20 bases between. The V gene's germline CDR1 is SGHDN and CDR2 FVKESK. CDR3 loop: CASSQESAGDWYAGELFF. CDR3 coding DNA: TGTGCCAGCAGCCAAGAGAGCGCAGGTGACTGGTATGCCGGGGAGCTGTTTTTT.

The chain uses TRBV28 and TRBJ2-1; the D is unclear. This CDR3 region has 14 residues. V shed 2 bases and J shed 1 base, with 6 bases lying between them. CDR1 MDHEN and CDR2 SYDVKM come from the germline V gene. CDR3 in amino acids: CASSLTVSYNEQFF. Here the CDR3 DNA reads TGTGCCAGCAGTTTAACAGTTTCCTACAATGAGCAGTTCTTC. Complete variable domain (other parts from reference TRBV28 and TRBJ2-1): DVKVTQSSRYLVKRTGEKVFLECVQDMDHENMFWYRQDPGLGLRLIYFSYDVKMKEKGDIPEGYSVSREKKERFSLILESASTNQTSMYLCASSLTVSYNEQFFGPGTRLTVL.

This clone has a handful of counts. The chain links TRBV7-9 to TRBJ2-7, with 8 positions matching TRBD1. In germline, CDR1 is SEHNR, CDR2 FQNEAQ (reference sequence). This CDR3 has 14 amino acids. Losses at the gene ends were 4 bases for V and 4 bases for J; bases not matched to a gene: 6. CDR3 in amino acids: CASSSGTGHYEQYV. The CDR3 nucleotides are TGTGCCAGCAGCTCCGGGACAGGTCATTACGAGCAGTACGTC.

The table lists this clone with a few counts. Germline is not matched at one junction end, which may reflect a read error. The CDR3 here is CASTEQGSDQPQHF. CDR3 nucleotide sequence: TGTGCCAGCACTGAACAGGGGTCGGATCAGCCCCAGCATTTT. The rearrangement links TRBV2 to TRBJ1-5; 7 nucleotides align to TRBD1. Germline V CDR1 and CDR2: SNHLY, FYNNEI. This CDR3 comprises 14 residues. Complete variable domain (other parts from reference TRBV2 and TRBJ1-5): EPEVTQTPSHQVTQMGQEVILRCVPISNHLYFYWYRQILGQKVEFLVSFYNNEISEKSEIFDDQFSVERPDGSNFTLKIRSTKLEDSAMYFCASTEQGSDQPQHFGDGTRLSIL.

The rearrangement joins TRBV9 to TRBJ2-2, with D possibly being TRBD2 (6 bases). This CDR3 contains 17 residues. V lost 1 base, J lost 0 bases, and 13 bases lay in between. Germline CDR1 reads SGDLS; CDR2 reads YYNGEE. The CDR3 sequence is CASSVSGVKTNTGELFF. The CDR3 nucleotides are TGTGCCAGCAGCGTATCGGGGGTTAAAACGAACACCGGGGAGCTGTTTTTT.

This rearrangement joins TRBV29-1 to TRBJ2-2; maybe TRBD1 (6 bases). With 7 bases removed from V and 2 bases from J, the gap between germline ends came to 14 bases. Germline CDR1 reads SQVTM; CDR2 reads ANQGSEA. The CDR3 loop spans 14 amino acids. The CDR3 here is CSARRGHNTGELFF. The CDR3 coding sequence is TGCAGCGCCCGAAGGGGACACAACACCGGGGAGCTGTTTTTT.

This chain uses TRBV7-9 with TRBJ2-3; 9 positions match TRBD2. The V gene end was trimmed by 4 bases and the J gene end by 0 bases; junction bases not matched to a gene: 2. This CDR3 region has 15 residues. Germline loops: CDR1 SEHNR, CDR2 FQNEAQ (reference sequence). The CDR3 nucleotides read TGTGCCAGCAGCTCTAGCGGGGTTAGCACAGATACGCAGTATTTT. As protein: CASSSSGVSTDTQYF.

The chain combines TRBV7-8 with TRBJ1-5; no firm D call. Germline assignment: CDR1 SGHVS and CDR2 FQNEAQ. This CDR3 contains 18 residues. V lost 5 bases and J lost 1, with 21 bases in between. The CDR3 region is CASSLGPSTTISNQPQHF. CDR3 in DNA: TGTGCCAGCAGCCTCGGTCCCTCGACAACAATCAGCAATCAGCCCCAGCATTTT.

The rearrangement joins TRBV27 to TRBJ1-4, with 10 bases that match TRBD1. V lost 6 bases, J lost 10 bases, and 8 bases stayed unmatched. The CDR3 covers 14 residues. Germline V gene data show CDR1 as MNHEY and CDR2 as SMNVEV (reference sequence). CDR3 protein: CASSPDRGRTKLFF. CDR3 bases: TGTGCCAGCAGCCCTGACAGGGGGCGCACAAAACTGTTTTTT.

V and J are TRBV7-9 and TRBJ2-1; D is uncertain. The germline V and J ends were trimmed by 5 bases and 0 bases, with 11 bases remaining between them. Germline CDR1 and CDR2: SEHNR and FQNEAQ (reference sequence). The CDR3 consists of 15 residues. The CDR3 DNA reads TGTGCCAGCAGCGCCTACTCTGGCTCCTACAATGAGCAGTTCTTC. It translates to CASSAYSGSYNEQFF.

V usage is TRBV6-5 and J usage is TRBJ2-6, with 8 bases aligning to TRBD1. The CDR3 has 15 residues. From germline, CDR1 is MNHEY and CDR2 SVGAGI. V lost 10 bases and J lost 2; bases outside the gene matches: 7. The CDR3 DNA sequence: TGTGCCACCAAACTACAGGGGGCTGGGGCCAACGTCCTGACTTTC. This codes for CATKLQGAGANVLTF.

This clone came up a few times. The CDR3 DNA sequence: TGTGCCAGCTCTGACTTCCGACAGGGGACTAATTCACCCCTCCACTTT. This sequence encodes CASSDFRQGTNSPLHF. This chain uses TRBV18 with TRBJ1-6, with 8 bases identical to TRBD1. CDR1 is KGHSH, CDR2 LQKENI, per germline. This CDR3 has 16 residues. V trimming: 6 bases; J trimming: 6 bases; junction bases outside the gene matches: 10.

The rearrangement uses TRBV14 and TRBJ1-1; TRBD1 matches at 8 bases. Germline V gene data show CDR1 as SGHDN and CDR2 as FVKESK. This CDR3 contains 16 residues. With V trimmed by 2 bases and J by 0 bases, 5 bases remained unmatched. CDR3: CASSQLGQGLNTEAFF. DNA for the CDR3: TGTGCCAGCAGCCAACTAGGACAGGGTTTGAACACTGAAGCTTTCTTT.

The V call is TRBV28, the J call TRBJ2-7; D gene unclear. V was pared by 2 bases and J by 3 bases, with 8 bases between. CDR3 size: 13 residues. Germline V CDR1 and CDR2: MDHEN, SYDVKM. This chain's CDR3 is CASSLNDNYEQYF. In DNA form, the CDR3 reads TGTGCCAGCAGTTTAAACGATAACTACGAGCAGTACTTC.

V and J are TRBV10-1 and TRBJ2-5; the D gene is possibly TRBD2 (5 bases). The CDR3 runs to 16 residues. Trimming cost V 4 bases and J 3 bases, with 18 bases left between them. CDR1 WNHNN and CDR2 SYGVQD come from the germline V gene (reference sequence). CDR3 loop: CASSVGLASGEETQYF. In DNA form, the CDR3 reads TGCGCCAGCAGTGTAGGACTGGCAAGTGGGGAAGAGACCCAGTACTTC.

This rearrangement joins TRBV27 to TRBJ2-1; D is possibly TRBD1 (5 bases). With 5 bases removed from V and 2 bases from J, the gap between germline ends came to 10 bases. The CDR3 consists of 14 residues. Germline loops: CDR1 MNHEY, CDR2 SMNVEV (reference sequence). The DNA of the CDR3 is TGTGCCAGCAGTCTCAGGGTAGCCTACAATGAGCAGTTCTTC. Its translation is CASSLRVAYNEQFF.